Reported below is one T cell receptor beta chain. This entry comes from a study of monozygotic twins with inflammatory bowel disease. Germline CDR1 GTSNPN, CDR2 SVGIG (reference sequence). The CDR3 runs to 12 residues. Using the 5' RACE reads, TCRdb records one entry per CDR3 protein without DNA. The repertoire table contains about 450,000 distinct CDR3 sequences. The chain carries TRBV30 and TRBJ2-2; the TCRdb D gene call, TRBD2, has no DNA to confirm it. This sequence was found in a human donor with ulcerative colitis or Crohn's disease, or a healthy co-twin of an affected twin (not recorded which). The sequencing input was blood. The CDR3 sequence is CAWSRAYGELFF.